The 29 T cell receptor beta chains given below trace back to one sample, sequenced in a study of control samples from healthy donors and cancer patients. Repertoires were generated with immunoSEQ multiplex PCR, while TCRdb's copy carries only in-frame clones and drops some. The sample data list fewer than 250,000 clones. The sample consisted of blood. These receptors all come from a woman in her twenties or thirties in good health.

The chain joins TRBV28 to TRBJ2-1; D uncertain. The CDR3 length is 13 residues. Trimming removed 2 bases from V and 6 bases from J, with 8 bases in between. Germline CDR1 reads MDHEN; CDR2 reads SYDVKM. The CDR3 coding sequence is TGTGCCAGCAGTTTACCGGGTTTCAATGAGCAGTTCTTC. Its translation is CASSLPGFNEQFF.

The chain links TRBV7-6 to TRBJ1-1; unclear D gene. Per the germline V gene, CDR1 is SGHVS and CDR2 is FNYEAQ. Trimming left V 10 bases short and J 6 bases short, with 15 bases between. The CDR3 sequence is 12 residues long. The CDR3: CATGSGGAEAFF. In DNA form, the CDR3 reads TGTGCCACCGGTTCAGGCGGTGCTGAAGCTTTCTTT.

The V gene is TRBV7-2, the J gene TRBJ2-2, with D hard to call. CDR1 is SGHTA and CDR2 is FQGNSA in the germline V gene. This CDR3 is built from 16 residues. The V end lost 1 base, the J end lost 5 bases, and 14 bases lay between the germline ends. The CDR3 spells CASSLEGSRGTGELFF. In DNA form, the CDR3 reads TGTGCCAGCAGCTTAGAGGGCAGCCGCGGAACCGGGGAGCTGTTTTTT.

Concerning this clone: Germline is not matched at one junction end, which may reflect a read error. The rearrangement links TRBV15 to TRBJ1-4, with no clear D. In germline, CDR1 is LNHNV, CDR2 YYDKDF (reference sequence). CDR3 length: 16 amino acids. Written as DNA, the CDR3 is TGTGCCACCAGCACCCCAGAGAGTGCAACTAATGAAAAACTGCTTTTT. This translates into CATSTPESATNEKLLF.

The V call is TRBV28, the J call TRBJ1-5; TRBD1 aligns across 7 bases. V lost 5 bases, J lost 6 bases, and 13 bases stayed unmatched. The CDR3 runs to 16 residues. Per the germline V gene, CDR1 is MDHEN and CDR2 is SYDVKM. DNA for the CDR3: TGTGCCAGCAGTAAGGGGGCGGGGGCCGTGGGTCAGCCCCAGCATTTT. It translates to CASSKGAGAVGQPQHF.

This chain uses TRBV5-8 with TRBJ1-3; 7 positions match TRBD1. Germline values: CDR1 SGHTS, CDR2 YDEGEE. The CDR3 is 17 amino acids. V shed 4 bases and J 4 bases; nucleotides not matched to a gene: 14. CDR3 in DNA: TGTGCCAGCAGCAAAATTAAGGTGACAGGGTTCGGAAACACCATATATTTT. Encoded protein: CASSKIKVTGFGNTIYF.

The chain links TRBV11-2 to TRBJ2-7, with D perhaps matching TRBD1 (5 bases). V was cut by 2 bases and J by 4 bases, with 12 bases left in between. This CDR3 has 14 residues. Germline V gene sequence: CDR1 SGHAT, CDR2 FQNNGV. CDR3 sequence reads: CASSLRPGLYEQYF. The CDR3 nucleotides read TGTGCCAGCAGCTTACGGCCAGGGTTGTACGAGCAGTACTTC.

V and J are TRBV5-1 and TRBJ1-1; 7 bases map to TRBD1. This CDR3 is 16 amino acids long. The ends lost 4 bases at V and 1 base at J; junction bases unmatched: 10. The V gene's germline CDR1 is SGHRS and CDR2 YFSETQ. The CDR3 DNA sequence: TGCGCCAGCAGCGATGTCATCCGGGACAGGAACACTGAAGCTTTCTTT. It encodes CASSDVIRDRNTEAFF.

The V gene is TRBV6-5, the J gene TRBJ1-2; TRBD1 matches 8 bases. Germline lookup yields CDR1 MNHEY and CDR2 SVGAGI. Losses at the gene ends were 6 bases for V and 5 bases for J; bases not matched to a gene: 5. CDR3 length: 13 residues. In DNA, the CDR3 is TGTGCCAGCAGCAACCAGGGGGCTTATGGCTACACCTTC. It translates to CASSNQGAYGYTF.

The chain has TRBV4-1 and TRBJ2-7; D is uncertain. Trimming stripped 4 bases from V and 0 bases from J, with 16 bases between. The CDR3 loop spans 16 amino acids. Germline CDR1 and CDR2: MGHRA and YSYEKL. The CDR3, as DNA: TGCGCCAGCAGCCCGTGGACGGGCAGGAGCTCCTACGAGCAGTACTTC. Translation: CASSPWTGRSSYEQYF.

The rearrangement joins TRBV28 to TRBJ1-4, with D tentatively TRBD1 (6 bases). The V and J ends lost 5 bases and 7 bases respectively, with 14 bases between them. The CDR3 spans 14 residues. The germline CDR1 and CDR2 sequences are MDHEN and SYDVKM. This CDR3 is CASSRGGRGEKLFF. The DNA for the CDR3 is TGTGCCAGCAGTAGAGGGGGGCGAGGTGAAAAACTGTTTTTT.

J is TRBJ2-5 and V is TRBV20-1; D is possibly TRBD1 (6 bases). Germline V gene data show CDR1 as DFQATT and CDR2 as SNEGSKA (reference sequence). Trimming shortened V by 3 bases and J by 5 bases, and 10 bases separated the two germline ends. CDR3 length: 12 amino acids. This chain's CDR3 is CSASVQGETQYF. In DNA, the CDR3 is TGCAGTGCTAGTGTCCAGGGGGAGACCCAGTACTTC.

This chain links TRBV7-2 with TRBJ2-1; possible D gene TRBD1, 5 bases. The CDR3 length is 13 residues. Germline CDR1 is SGHTA and CDR2 is FQGNSA. V was pared by 1 base and J by 8 bases, with 9 bases between. CDR3 protein: CASSLETVYEQFF. In DNA, the CDR3 is TGTGCCAGCAGCTTAGAGACAGTGTATGAGCAGTTCTTC.

This chain uses TRBV6-5 with TRBJ1-6, with TRBD1 identical over 8 bases. J was trimmed by 7 bases and V by 2 bases; bases with no gene match: 4. Germline V gene data show CDR1 as MNHEY and CDR2 as SVGAGI. This CDR3 region has 15 residues. CDR3 residues: CASSYGNRGNSPLHF. The CDR3 nucleotides read TGTGCCAGCAGTTACGGAAACAGGGGGAATTCACCCCTCCACTTT.

V is TRBV27 and J is TRBJ1-5; D uncertain. Trimming stripped 0 bases from V and 5 bases from J, with 14 bases between. Germline CDR1 is MNHEY and CDR2 is SMNVEV (reference sequence). The CDR3 totals 16 residues. The CDR3 is CASSLSWGATDQPQHF. CDR3 in DNA: TGTGCCAGCAGTTTATCCTGGGGAGCCACCGATCAGCCCCAGCATTTT.

The chain uses TRBV3-1 (or the pseudogene TRBV3-2) and TRBJ2-2; 8 nucleotides line up with TRBD2. The CDR3 covers 16 residues. Germline V lookup: CDR1 LGHDT, CDR2 YNNKEL (reference sequence). The J segment lost 4 bases and the V segment lost 4 bases, leaving 8 bases of the junction unmatched. CDR3 nucleotides: TGTGCCAGCAGCCGCCGGAGCGGGGGTGGCACCGGGGAGCTGTTTTTT. Translated, it gives CASSRRSGGGTGELFF.

The chain combines TRBV9 with TRBJ2-5; a possible D gene is TRBD2 (5 bases). The CDR3 has 15 residues. Per the germline V gene, CDR1 is SGDLS and CDR2 is YYNGEE. Trimming took off 4 bases at V and 4 bases at J, with 17 bases between the two ends. The CDR3 protein is CASSTRGAERETQYF. For the CDR3, the DNA is TGTGCCAGCAGCACCCGGGGAGCCGAGAGAGAGACCCAGTACTTC. The full variable domain, with the rest looked up from reference TRBV9 and TRBJ2-5, is DSGVTQTPKHLITATGQRVTLRCSPRSGDLSVYWYQQSLDQGLQFLIQYYNGEERAKGNILERFSAQQFPDLHSELNLSSLELGDSALYFCASSTRGAERETQYFGPGTRLLVL.

This chain links TRBV7-3 with TRBJ2-7, with 7 bases identical to TRBD2. The J segment lost 4 bases and the V segment lost 6 bases, leaving 6 bases of the junction unmatched. This CDR3 comprises 13 residues. The V gene's germline CDR1 is SGHTA and CDR2 FQGTGA. CDR3 loop: CASSRGGGYEQYF. The DNA for the CDR3 is TGTGCCAGCAGTCGAGGCGGGGGTTACGAGCAGTACTTC.

V and J are TRBV5-6 and TRBJ2-2; the D gene could be TRBD1 or TRBD2 (6 bases each). The V gene lost 4 bases and the J gene lost 4 bases, with 20 bases spanning the gap. Germline CDR1 and CDR2: SGHDT and YYEEEE. This CDR3 contains 17 residues. CDR3 bases: TGTGCCAGCAGCCTAAGGGGGGTCGGAGTCCCCACCGGGGAGCTGTTTTTT. As protein: CASSLRGVGVPTGELFF.

V and J are TRBV5-1 and TRBJ2-5; 13 bases match TRBD2. Germline V lookup: CDR1 SGHRS, CDR2 YFSETQ. The V and J ends lost 5 bases and 2 bases, in that order; junction bases with no gene match: 3. This CDR3 contains 15 residues. The CDR3 region is CASRGTSGVQETQYF. CDR3 in DNA: TGCGCCAGCAGGGGGACTAGCGGGGTTCAAGAGACCCAGTACTTC. The full variable domain, completed using reference TRBV5-1 and TRBJ2-5, is KAGVTQTPRYLIKTRGQQVTLSCSPISGHRSVSWYQQTPGQGLQFLFEYFSETQRNKGNFPGRFSGRQFSNSRSEMNVSTLELGDSALYLCASRGTSGVQETQYFGPGTRLLVL.

The chain combines TRBV7-9 with TRBJ1-4, with 9 bases aligning to TRBD1. The CDR3 spans 15 residues. V lost 5 bases, J lost 5 bases, and 6 bases stayed unmatched. Germline V gene sequence: CDR1 SEHNR, CDR2 FQNEAQ (reference sequence). The CDR3 bases are TGTGCCAGCAGCCCGCAAGGGACAGGGAATGAAAAACTGTTTTTT. Translating it yields CASSPQGTGNEKLFF.

J is TRBJ1-1 and V is TRBV15; a weak D match, TRBD1 (6 bases). The CDR3 contains 15 residues. The germline CDR1 and CDR2 sequences are LNHNV and YYDKDF (reference sequence). The V end was cut by 7 bases, the J end by 8 bases, with 23 bases between. The CDR3 here is CATTTTLSQGTEAFF. For the CDR3, the DNA is TGTGCCACCACCACCACTCTCTCTCAGGGGACAGAAGCTTTCTTT. Together with reference TRBV15 and TRBJ1-1, the CDR3 gives the full variable domain: DAMVIQNPRYQVTQFGKPVTLSCSQTLNHNVMYWYQQKSSQAPKLLFHYYDKDFNNEADTPDNFQSRRPNTSFCFLDIRSPGLGDTAMYLCATTTTLSQGTEAFFGQGTRLTVV.

The chain has TRBV4-3 and TRBJ2-1, with 15 bases matching TRBD2. Looked up from germline, CDR1 is LGHNA and CDR2 is YSLEER. The junction had 1 base not matched to a gene; V was cut back by 0 bases and J by 7 bases. The CDR3 is 16 amino acids. The chain's CDR3 is CASSQDGTSGGNEQFF. The DNA for the CDR3 is TGCGCCAGCAGCCAAGATGGGACTAGCGGGGGGAATGAGCAGTTCTTC.

The rearrangement links TRBV9 to TRBJ1-2; perhaps TRBD1 as D (5 bases). Germline loops: CDR1 SGDLS, CDR2 YYNGEE. This CDR3 contains 15 residues. V was clipped by 4 bases and J by 2 bases, with 15 bases between them. The CDR3 DNA reads TGTGCCAGCAGCCCTGGGAGACAGACCAACTATGGCTACACCTTC. Its translation is CASSPGRQTNYGYTF.

CDR3 sequence: CASSLAREMTEQYF. CDR3 sequence (DNA): TGTGCCAGCAGCTTAGCCAGGGAGATGACCGAGCAGTACTTC. The chain recombines TRBV7-9 with TRBJ2-7, with D perhaps assigned TRBD1 or TRBD2 (5 bases each). V was pared by 0 bases and J by 6 bases, with 12 bases between. Germline-derived CDR1 and CDR2 are SEHNR and FQNEAQ (reference sequence). This CDR3 has 14 residues. Full variable domain (outside the CDR3, taken from reference TRBV7-9 and TRBJ2-7): DTGVSQNPRHKITKRGQNVTFRCDPISEHNRLYWYRQTLGQGPEFLTYFQNEAQLEKSRLLSDRFSAERPKGSFSTLEIQRTEQGDSAMYLCASSLAREMTEQYFGPGTRLTVT.

V usage is TRBV9 and J usage is TRBJ1-3; D ambiguous. Germline V CDR1 and CDR2: SGDLS, YYNGEE. The CDR3 has 15 residues. Trimming cost V 4 bases and J 4 bases, with 15 bases left between them. DNA of the CDR3: TGTGCCAGCAGCCCCCAGCCGGTATCCGGAAACACCATATATTTT. Residues: CASSPQPVSGNTIYF.

The genes are TRBV7-9 and TRBJ1-3; D not resolved. Germline lookup yields CDR1 SEHNR and CDR2 FQNEAQ (reference sequence). With 2 bases removed from V and 2 bases from J, the gap between germline ends came to 10 bases. The CDR3 totals 15 residues. CDR3 nucleotides: TGTGCCAGCAGCTTACTCCAGGCTGCTGGAAACACCATATATTTT. Translating gives CASSLLQAAGNTIYF.

The chain recombines TRBV4-1 with TRBJ2-1; maybe TRBD2 (7 bases). Looked up from germline, CDR1 is MGHRA and CDR2 is YSYEKL. CDR3 length: 13 amino acids. Trimming shortened V by 4 bases and J by 8 bases, and 12 bases separated the two germline ends. The CDR3 reads CASSPWGGDEQFF. In DNA form, the CDR3 reads TGCGCCAGCAGCCCCTGGGGGGGCGATGAGCAGTTCTTC.

The chain links TRBV7-2 to TRBJ1-3, with a weak D call TRBD1 (6 bases). Germline values: CDR1 SGHTA, CDR2 FQGNSA. V shed 4 bases and J shed 2 bases, with 9 bases lying between them. There are 14 residues in the CDR3. CDR3: CASSSGQPGNTIYF. CDR3 coding DNA: TGTGCCAGCAGCTCCGGACAGCCTGGAAACACCATATATTTT. Using reference TRBV7-2 and TRBJ1-3 for the parts outside the CDR3, the full variable domain is GAGVSQSPSNKVTEKGKDVELRCDPISGHTALYWYRQSLGQGLEFLIYFQGNSAPDKSGLPSDRFSAERTGGSVSTLTIQRTQQEDSAVYLCASSSGQPGNTIYFGEGSWLTVV.